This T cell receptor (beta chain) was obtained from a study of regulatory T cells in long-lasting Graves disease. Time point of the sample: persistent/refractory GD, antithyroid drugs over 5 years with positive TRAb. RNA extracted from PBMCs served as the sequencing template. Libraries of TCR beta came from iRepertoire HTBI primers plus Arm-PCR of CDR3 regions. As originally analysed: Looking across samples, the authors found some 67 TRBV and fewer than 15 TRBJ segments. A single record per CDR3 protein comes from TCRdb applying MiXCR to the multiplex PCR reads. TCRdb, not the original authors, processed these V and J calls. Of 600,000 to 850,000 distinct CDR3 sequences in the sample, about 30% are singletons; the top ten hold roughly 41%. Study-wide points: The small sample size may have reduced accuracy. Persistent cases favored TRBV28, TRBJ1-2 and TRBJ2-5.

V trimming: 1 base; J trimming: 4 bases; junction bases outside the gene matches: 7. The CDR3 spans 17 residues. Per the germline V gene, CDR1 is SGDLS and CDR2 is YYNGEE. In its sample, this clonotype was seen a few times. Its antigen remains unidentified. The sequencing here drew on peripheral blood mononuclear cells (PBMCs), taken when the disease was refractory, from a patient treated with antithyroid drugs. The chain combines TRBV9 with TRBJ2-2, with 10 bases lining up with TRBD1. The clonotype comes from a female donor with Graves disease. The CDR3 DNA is TGTGCCAGCAGCGTACGACAGGGGGCGCCGGTCACCGGGGAGCTGTTTTTT. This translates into CASSVRQGAPVTGELFF.